The 30 T cell receptor beta chains listed next were all sequenced from one sample in a study of brain metastases from non-small cell lung cancer. The table came from immunoSEQ multiplex PCR; TCRdb's copy has only in-frame clones and leaves some out. The table shows about a thousand clones, with 65% to 90% occurring only once. The sample was tumor-adjacent normal tissue. These receptors were obtained from a donor at least 40 years old with non-small cell lung cancer.

The V gene is TRBV2, the J gene TRBJ2-7; D is unresolved. Germline V gene data show CDR1 as SNHLY and CDR2 as FYNNEI. This CDR3 comprises 13 residues. V dropped 1 base and J dropped 2 bases, with 6 bases sitting between them. The CDR3 region is CASSEGSAYEQYF. The CDR3 region has the DNA TGTGCCAGCAGTGAAGGCAGCGCCTACGAGCAGTACTTC.

The chain carries TRBV7-9 and TRBJ2-5, with D possibly matching TRBD2 (6 bases). The CDR3 runs 15 residues. Per the germline V gene, CDR1 is SEHNR and CDR2 is FQNEAQ (reference sequence). Trimming removed 1 base from V and 7 bases from J, with 16 bases in between. The CDR3 here is CASSLGRGEEATQYF. The CDR3 DNA is TGTGCCAGCAGCTTAGGGAGGGGCGAAGAGGCGACCCAGTACTTC.

The chain combines TRBV12-3 or TRBV12-4 with TRBJ1-3; no reliable D call. The ends were cut back, 7 bases at V and 1 base at J, with 8 bases in the middle. The CDR3 totals 13 residues. As DNA, the CDR3 is TGTGCCAGCATACTCAAGTCTGGAAACACCATATATTTT. Amino acids: CASILKSGNTIYF.

V gene TRBV2 combines with J gene TRBJ2-2, with 7 bases aligning to TRBD1. Germline CDR1 and CDR2: SNHLY and FYNNEI. CDR3 size: 15 residues. Trimming cost V 4 bases and J 7 bases; bases outside gene matches: 9. CDR3 sequence reads: CASSATGPKGGELFF. The CDR3 region has the DNA TGTGCCAGCAGTGCGACAGGGCCAAAGGGCGGGGAGCTGTTTTTT. The whole variable domain, filled in from reference TRBV2 and TRBJ2-2, reads EPEVTQTPSHQVTQMGQEVILRCVPISNHLYFYWYRQILGQKVEFLVSFYNNEISEKSEIFDDQFSVERPDGSNFTLKIRSTKLEDSAMYFCASSATGPKGGELFFGEGSRLTVL.

This clone was detected only once. The V call is TRBV7-8, the J call TRBJ1-2; D possibly corresponds to TRBD1 (6 bases). Per the germline V gene, CDR1 is SGHVS and CDR2 is FQNEAQ. The CDR3 has 16 residues. V lost 5 bases, J lost 4 bases, and 20 bases lay in between. The CDR3 region has the DNA TGTGCCAGCAGCCTATTAGGGGCAGGGGAAGGCTATGGCTACACCTTC. Encoded protein: CASSLLGAGEGYGYTF.

This clone appeared a single time. The chain combines TRBV2 with TRBJ1-4, with D perhaps matching TRBD1 (5 bases). The CDR3 is 15 residues long. Trimming pared 0 bases from V and 7 bases from J, leaving 12 bases between. Germline V gene lookup returns CDR1 SNHLY and CDR2 FYNNEI. CDR3 region: CASSEAGGSAEKLFF. The DNA of the CDR3 is TGTGCCAGCAGTGAAGCGGGGGGGAGCGCTGAAAAACTGTTTTTT.

This clone was recorded once. V is TRBV27 and J is TRBJ1-3; 9 bases are a match to TRBD1. The germline gives CDR1 MNHEY, CDR2 SMNVEV (reference sequence). The CDR3 spans 17 residues. V shed 5 bases, J shed 4 bases, and the junction held 12 bases outside the gene matches. The DNA of the CDR3 is TGTGCCAGCAGTCCATATGAACAGGGGGCGCCGGGAAACACCATATATTTT. It yields the protein CASSPYEQGAPGNTIYF.

The chain couples TRBV30 to TRBJ1-6, with 8 bases fitting TRBD1. Germline values: CDR1 GTSNPN, CDR2 SVGIG (reference sequence). Unmatched junction bases numbered 2, after V lost 2 bases and J lost 5 bases. The CDR3 consists of 14 residues. The CDR3 region is CAWSTGQDNSPLHF. CDR3 nucleotides: TGTGCCTGGAGTACGGGACAGGATAATTCACCCCTCCACTTT.

This chain uses TRBV11-1 with TRBJ2-7; 9 bases line up with TRBD2. The CDR3 is made up of 15 amino acids. The J segment lost 4 bases and the V segment lost 5 bases, leaving 9 bases of the junction unmatched. Germline loops: CDR1 SGHAT, CDR2 FQDESV (reference sequence). Here the CDR3 reads CASSPLAGGGYEQYF. The CDR3 bases are TGTGCCAGCAGCCCCCTGGCGGGAGGGGGTTACGAGCAGTACTTC.

The chain employs TRBV27 and TRBJ1-1; D gene uncertain. V was shortened by 4 bases and J by 1 base, with 16 bases between the two germline ends. There are 16 residues in the CDR3. CDR1 is MNHEY, CDR2 SMNVEV, per germline (reference sequence). The CDR3 DNA is TGTGCCAGCAGTTCAAATTCTCATACACCGAACACTGAAGCTTTCTTT. Its protein product is CASSSNSHTPNTEAFF.

The chain joins TRBV13 to TRBJ1-6; possibly TRBD1 for D (6 bases). Germline V CDR1 and CDR2: PRHDT, FYEKMQ (reference sequence). Trimming pared 5 bases from V and 0 bases from J, leaving 14 bases between. The CDR3 has 17 residues. The CDR3: CASSRLRGDSYNSPLHF. DNA of the CDR3: TGTGCCAGCAGCCGCCTCAGGGGTGACTCCTATAATTCACCCCTCCACTTT.

This rearrangement joins TRBV6-4 to TRBJ2-3; D is unclear. V lost 0 bases, J lost 9 bases, and 10 bases lay in between. Germline V lookup: CDR1 MRHNA, CDR2 SNTAGT. The CDR3 totals 13 residues. The CDR3 region is CASSDSGAQTQYF. CDR3 in DNA: TGTGCCAGCAGTGACTCCGGAGCACAAACGCAGTATTTT.

This chain connects TRBV24-1 to TRBJ2-7, with 8 bases fitting TRBD1. After removal of 5 bases from V and 2 bases from J, the junction contained 4 bases not matched to a gene. Per germline, CDR1 KGHDR and CDR2 SFDVKD. This CDR3 region has 14 residues. CDR3: CATSGTGKAYEQYF. The CDR3 region has the DNA TGTGCCACCAGTGGGACAGGGAAAGCCTACGAGCAGTACTTC.

J is TRBJ2-1 and V is TRBV20-1, with D hard to call. Germline-derived CDR1 and CDR2 are DFQATT and SNEGSKA (reference sequence). Trimming pared 4 bases from V and 4 bases from J, leaving 2 bases between. This CDR3 spans 10 amino acids. This chain's CDR3 is CSAIYNEQFF. The CDR3 nucleotides are TGCAGTGCTATATACAATGAGCAGTTCTTC.

The chain is built from TRBV15 and TRBJ2-3; 7 nucleotides match TRBD2. The V gene end was trimmed by 8 bases and the J gene end by 4 bases; junction bases not matched to a gene: 15. The germline gives CDR1 LNHNV, CDR2 YYDKDF (reference sequence). The CDR3 spans 16 residues. DNA for the CDR3: TGTGCCACCGGGGGAGGGACCAGTAGTTTTGCAGATACGCAGTATTTT. Its translation is CATGGGTSSFADTQYF.

Turning to this clone: This may come from a read error, since a much larger clone is one base off. This chain links TRBV9 with TRBJ2-2; TRBD1 aligns across 10 bases. Germline V CDR1 and CDR2: SGDLS, YYNGEE. This CDR3 region has 17 residues. For the CDR3, the DNA is TGTGCCAGCAGCGTAGCCGGGACAGGGGCGGTCACCAGGGAGCTGTTTTTT. It yields the protein CASSVAGTGAVTRELFF.

The J gene is TRBJ2-6, the V gene TRBV5-1; D remains ambiguous. Trimming removed 0 bases from V and 0 bases from J, with 7 bases in between. Germline CDR1 reads SGHRS; CDR2 reads YFSETQ. This CDR3 region has 16 residues. This CDR3 reads CASSLARSSGANVLTF. CDR3 nucleotides: TGCGCCAGCAGCTTGGCCAGGAGCTCTGGGGCCAACGTCCTGACTTTC.

This chain uses TRBV13 with TRBJ1-2; TRBD1 matches at 7 bases. The CDR3 extends over 14 amino acids. Germline CDR1 PRHDT, CDR2 FYEKMQ (reference sequence). V lost 7 bases to trimming and J lost 3 bases; unmatched junction nucleotides: 8. Here the CDR3 reads CASTRTGEHYGYTF. The CDR3, as DNA: TGTGCCAGCACCCGGACAGGAGAGCACTATGGCTACACCTTC.

The V and J genes are TRBV6-5 and TRBJ2-3; D is undetermined. The length of the CDR3 is 13 residues. Germline lookup yields CDR1 MNHEY and CDR2 SVGAGI. V lost 2 bases and J lost 8, with 11 bases in between. CDR3 amino acids: CASSYTASGTQYF. CDR3 nucleotides: TGTGCCAGCAGTTACACCGCTTCGGGTACGCAGTATTTT.

The chain couples TRBV29-1 to TRBJ2-7; D may be TRBD1 or TRBD2 (5 bases each). Trimming took off 2 bases at V and 6 bases at J, with 17 bases between the two ends. Germline V gene data show CDR1 as SQVTM and CDR2 as ANQGSEA. The CDR3 is 14 residues long. This chain's CDR3 is CSVETKGRPGEQYF. DNA for the CDR3: TGCAGCGTTGAAACCAAGGGGAGACCTGGCGAGCAGTACTTC.

The chain combines TRBV5-1 with TRBJ1-3; the match to TRBD1 covers 10 bases. Germline V gene sequence: CDR1 SGHRS, CDR2 YFSETQ. This CDR3 contains 16 residues. The V segment lost 4 bases and the J segment 2 bases; nucleotides outside the gene matches: 6. The CDR3 sequence is CASSGGTGDAGNTIYF. The CDR3 DNA reads TGCGCCAGCAGCGGGGGGACAGGGGATGCTGGAAACACCATATATTTT.

The chain employs TRBV7-8 and TRBJ2-3, with 10 positions matching TRBD2. Germline CDR1 SGHVS, CDR2 FQNEAQ. With V trimmed by 5 bases and J by 1 base, 12 bases remained unmatched. The CDR3 sequence is 18 residues long. The CDR3 DNA reads TGTGCCAGCAGCCCATCAAGAGGAGCGGGAGGGGGCACAGATACGCAGTATTTT. Protein: CASSPSRGAGGGTDTQYF.

The chain is built from TRBV6-6 and TRBJ2-7; D possibly matches TRBD1 or TRBD2 (5 bases each). Trimming removed 6 bases from V and 5 bases from J, with 20 bases in between. Germline V lookup: CDR1 MNHNY, CDR2 SVGAGI (reference sequence). CDR3 length: 15 residues. The CDR3 here is CASRETGFGVDEQYF. Here the CDR3 DNA reads TGTGCCAGCAGAGAAACAGGCTTCGGGGTGGACGAGCAGTACTTC.

The CDR3 sequence is CASSSSGTDTYEQYF. The CDR3 DNA sequence: TGTGCCAGCAGCTCCAGTGGGACAGATACCTACGAGCAGTACTTC. The V call is TRBV11-1, the J call TRBJ2-7, with TRBD1 matching over 7 bases. Germline V gene sequence: CDR1 SGHAT, CDR2 FQDESV (reference sequence). The CDR3 is 15 residues long. With V trimmed by 4 bases and J by 2 bases, 8 bases remained unmatched.

V usage is TRBV19 and J usage is TRBJ2-7; 10 bases are shared with TRBD1. This CDR3 has 13 residues. With V trimmed by 4 bases and J by 6 bases, 3 bases remained unmatched. Looked up from germline, CDR1 is LNHDA and CDR2 is SQIVND (reference sequence). In DNA, the CDR3 is TGTGCCAGTAGTAGAAGACAGGGGGCCGAGCAGTACTTC. It is translated as CASSRRQGAEQYF.

The V gene is TRBV29-1, the J gene TRBJ2-5, with TRBD2 as a possible D gene (5 bases). This CDR3 contains 12 residues. V was pared by 4 bases and J by 5 bases, with 11 bases between. The germline CDR1 and CDR2 sequences are SQVTM and ANQGSEA. The CDR3 region is CSVVLVSETQYF. As DNA, the CDR3 is TGCAGCGTTGTACTAGTTTCGGAGACCCAGTACTTC.

The chain couples TRBV4-2 to TRBJ2-1; possibly TRBD1 for D (5 bases). Germline CDR1 LGHNA, CDR2 YNFKEQ. CDR3 length: 15 residues. The V and J ends lost 0 bases and 15 bases respectively, with 21 bases between them. For the CDR3, the DNA is TGTGCCAGCAGCCAAGATAGGGGCCAACAAGGGCCTACGTTCTTC. Protein sequence: CASSQDRGQQGPTFF.

This clone was recorded a few times. The genes are TRBV7-8 and TRBJ2-7; D gene unclear. The length of the CDR3 is 11 residues. Trimming left V 5 bases short and J 4 bases short, with 6 bases between. CDR1 is SGHVS, CDR2 FQNEAQ, per germline. Here the CDR3 reads CASSVYYEQYF. The CDR3 DNA is TGTGCCAGCAGCGTTTATTACGAGCAGTACTTC.

A note on this clone: Because the CDR3's place on the DNA is in doubt, the DNA is left out and the CDR3 is given as listed by TCRdb. The CDR3 here is CASSSSTLYNEQFF. The V call is TRBV5-1, the J call TRBJ2-1; the table's TRBD1 call for D was not verified on the DNA. Germline CDR1 and CDR2: SGHRS and YFSETQ. The CDR3 spans 14 amino acids, including both terminal residues.

This chain connects TRBV7-2 to TRBJ2-3; 9 bases are shared with TRBD1. The CDR3 has 14 residues. V lost 3 bases and J lost 6; bases outside the gene matches: 4. Germline loops: CDR1 SGHTA, CDR2 FQGNSA. CDR3 nucleotide sequence: TGTGCCAGCAGCTTGAGGGACAGGGTTGATACGCAGTATTTT. The encoded protein is CASSLRDRVDTQYF.